This T cell receptor (beta chain) was recovered during a study of cytomegalovirus exposure and HLA in healthy donors. To note about this clone: What it recognizes is unknown.

13 Jbeta primers and 60 Vbeta primers were used for the PCR. Data came from immunoSEQ multiplex PCR; TCRdb stores just in-frame clones and leaves some out. Counted here are some 150,000 clones, around 83% occurring once; the ten biggest clones make up about 3.9%. V lost 3 bases and J 3 bases, leaving 3 bases between the germline ends. Germline V CDR1 and CDR2: SEHNR, FQNEAQ (reference sequence). The CDR3 contains 12 residues. Study-level findings and limits: Of the V segments, some could not be distinguished, including TRBV6-2 and TRBV6-3, and were excluded.

The TCR originated in a man aged 40-50 years in good health and CMV-seropositive. The rearrangement links TRBV7-9 to TRBJ1-3; no clear D. The sample taken for sequencing was PBMCs. In nucleotides, the CDR3 is TGTGCCAGCAGCTTCATTGGAAACACCATATATTTT. Residues: CASSFIGNTIYF.